A selection of T cell receptor beta chains follows, all from one sample in a study of blood T cell repertoires in COVID-19. Profiling relied on immunoSEQ multiplex PCR, and the TCRdb table lists in-frame clones only, not all of them. This table holds about 200,000 clones, about 85% found once. Sequenced: PBMCs or T cells enriched from blood (not recorded which). The source of these receptors is a man in his forties who had recovered from COVID-19. Each CDR3 is given with its conserved first and last residue. Fields, in order: J gene, V gene, clone size, D gene, CDR3 DNA, CDR3 protein. D genes are given only for firm matches. Clone size is given for some rows only: seen once, a few or many times, or a class if the clone is expanded.

J gene: TRBJ1-5
V gene: TRBV6-6
clone size: few
D gene: -
CDR3 DNA: TGTGCCAGCAGCCGAGTCCCGGGACTGACTCGTATACGGAGCAATCAGCCCCAGCATTTT
CDR3 protein: CASSRVPGLTRIRSNQPQHF

J gene: TRBJ1-5
V gene: TRBV10-3
clone size: -
D gene: -
CDR3 DNA: TGTGCCATCAGTGAGCAGGGCAGCAATCAGCCCCAGCATTTT
CDR3 protein: CAISEQGSNQPQHF

J gene: TRBJ1-6
V gene: TRBV27
clone size: -
D gene: -
CDR3 DNA: TGTGCCAGCAGAGCCACAGGGCAACCACCCCTCCACTTT
CDR3 protein: CASRATGQPPLHF

J gene: TRBJ2-2
V gene: TRBV11-2
clone size: -
D gene: -
CDR3 DNA: TGTGCCAGCAGCTTAGGAATGTACGTGGCCACCGGGGAGCTGTTTTTT
CDR3 protein: CASSLGMYVATGELFF

J gene: TRBJ1-3
V gene: TRBV10-1
clone size: -
D gene: -
CDR3 DNA: TGCGCCAGCAGCACAGGGTCGGGAAACACCATATATTTT
CDR3 protein: CASSTGSGNTIYF

J gene: TRBJ1-5
V gene: TRBV18
clone size: once
D gene: -
CDR3 DNA: TGTGCCAGCTCACCAGGGGGGGCTCAGCCCCAGCATTTT
CDR3 protein: CASSPGGAQPQHF

J gene: TRBJ1-3
V gene: TRBV19
clone size: -
D gene: -
CDR3 DNA: TGTGCCAGTAGTATTTTGGTTAGCTCTGGAAACACCATATATTTT
CDR3 protein: CASSILVSSGNTIYF

J gene: TRBJ1-2
V gene: TRBV27
clone size: -
D gene: TRBD1
CDR3 DNA: TGTGCCAGCAGTTTATCACCAGGGGGCAAAAGCTATGGCTACACCTTC
CDR3 protein: CASSLSPGGKSYGYTF

J gene: TRBJ1-1
V gene: TRBV28
clone size: -
D gene: TRBD1
CDR3 DNA: TGTGCCAGCAGGGGGACAGGGCTTTTGGCTTTCTTT
CDR3 protein: CASRGTGLLAFF

J gene: TRBJ2-7
V gene: TRBV27
clone size: -
D gene: TRBD1
CDR3 DNA: TGTGCCAGCAGTTTAGTAACAGGGGGCGAGCAGTACTTC
CDR3 protein: CASSLVTGGEQYF

J gene: TRBJ1-1
V gene: TRBV24-1
clone size: -
D gene: -
CDR3 DNA: TGTGCCACCAGTGATTTTGGGGGGAGGGGAGCTTTCTTT
CDR3 protein: CATSDFGGRGAFF

J gene: TRBJ1-2
V gene: TRBV6-1
clone size: few
D gene: -
CDR3 DNA: TGTGCCAGCAGGGGGCACGGTCTGGGCTACACCTTC
CDR3 protein: CASRGHGLGYTF

J gene: TRBJ2-7
V gene: TRBV12-3/TRBV12-4
clone size: -
D gene: -
CDR3 DNA: TGTGCCAGCAGTTTAGGGTTTACTGGCGAGCAGTACTTC
CDR3 protein: CASSLGFTGEQYF

J gene: TRBJ1-2
V gene: TRBV4-1
clone size: -
D gene: -
CDR3 DNA: TGCGCCAGCAGCCAAGAAAGCCTTAACTATGGCTACACCTTC
CDR3 protein: CASSQESLNYGYTF